Sequencing of this T cell receptor beta chain was carried out in a study of T cell repertoires in ileal Crohn's disease. Study-level background: Postoperative therapy was given to about half: some eleven thiopurines, 15 to 20 anti-TNF agents.

V gave up 4 bases and J gave up 7 bases; unmatched junction bases: 7. In germline, CDR1 is SGHRS, CDR2 YFSETQ. The CDR3 is 15 amino acids. This sample's time point: neoterminal ileum biopsy at postoperative endoscopy, about 6 months after surgery. Eligibility required adulthood, ileal or ileocolonic Crohn's disease and indicated ileocolonic resection. Sequencing was performed with immunoSEQ multiplex PCR; in TCRdb, only in-frame clones are kept and a portion is missing. In the table there are about 11,000 clones, about four fifths of which are singletons. The chain combines TRBV5-1 with TRBJ1-6; 8 nucleotides match TRBD1. Sequenced: ileal tissue. The receptor was derived from an adult with Crohn's disease. The CDR3 DNA follows: TGCGCCAGCAGCGCTGGGACAGGAATAAATTCACCCCTCCACTTT. This encodes CASSAGTGINSPLHF.